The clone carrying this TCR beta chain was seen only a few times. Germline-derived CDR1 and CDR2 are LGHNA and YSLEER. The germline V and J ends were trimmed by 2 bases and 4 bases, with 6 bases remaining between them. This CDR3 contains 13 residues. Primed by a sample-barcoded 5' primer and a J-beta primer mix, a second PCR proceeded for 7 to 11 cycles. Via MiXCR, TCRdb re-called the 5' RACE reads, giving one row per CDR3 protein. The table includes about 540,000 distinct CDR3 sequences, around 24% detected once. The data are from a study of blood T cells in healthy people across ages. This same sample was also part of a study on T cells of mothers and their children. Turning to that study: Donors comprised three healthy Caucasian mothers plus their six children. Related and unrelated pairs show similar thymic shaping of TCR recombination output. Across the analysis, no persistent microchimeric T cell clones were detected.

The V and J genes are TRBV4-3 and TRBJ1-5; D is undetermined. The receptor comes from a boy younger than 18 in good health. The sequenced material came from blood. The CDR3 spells CASSQTPNQPQHF. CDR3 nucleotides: TGCGCCAGCAGCCAAACCCCGAATCAGCCCCAGCATTTT.